This paragraph reports one TCR beta chain. Its antigen is as yet unknown. The germline V gene has CDR1 MNHEY and CDR2 SVGAGI. This CDR3 is built from 12 residues. V was shortened by 6 bases and J by 9 bases, with 14 bases between the two germline ends. One entry per CDR3 protein results from TCRdb running MiXCR on the 5' RACE reads. The repertoire has around 300,000 distinct CDR3 sequences, about 13% of them found once; the top ten carry about a fifth. These data belong to a study of T-cell memory formation after mild COVID-19. The study's findings and limits: A subset of responding clones appeared in pre-infection memory, suggesting cross-reactive memory joined. Confirmation of SARS-CoV-2 specificity was lacking for second-wave clones peaking day 37. Among clones contracting day 15 to 85, CD4/CD8 was balanced, whereas later expanders leaned CD4+.

The chain carries TRBV6-5 and TRBJ1-2, with D possibly matching TRBD1 (6 bases). The sequence derives from a man aged 18 to 35 who had mild COVID-19 (a few samples of this study predate the infection). Cell type and time point are not known. Sequenced sample: PBMCs or a T cell subset sorted from them (not recorded which). The CDR3 loop is CASRQGSASYTF. The CDR3 nucleotides are TGTGCCAGCAGACAGGGATCGGCGAGCTACACCTTC.